Below, one T cell receptor beta chain is given with its context. Its antigen is not identified. This CDR3 has 13 residues. Germline-derived CDR1 and CDR2 are SGDLS and YYNGEE. Trimming removed 3 bases from V and 12 bases from J, with 18 bases in between. Sequenced by immunoSEQ multiplex PCR; TCRdb stores in-frame clones only, minus some. The sample has some 30,000 clones; approximately 91% are singletons. The sample is drawn from a study of T cells in localized non-small cell lung cancer. General study points: In uninvolved adjacent lung, T cell clonality reached its highest value, exceeding tumor. Adjacent lung exhibited a median of 57 among the 100 most abundant tumor clones. Owing to sequencing of a solitary tumor region, heterogeneity cannot be discounted. Longer overall survival was associated with a higher density of T cells in the blood.

The chain links TRBV9 to TRBJ1-1, with D possibly being TRBD1 (5 bases). The input for sequencing was peripheral blood, taken before any cancer treatment. The receptor was isolated from a female donor older than 55 with stage I lung adenocarcinoma. CDR3 DNA: TGTGCCAGCAGCGCACAGGTTGAGGCTGAGACTTTCTTT. Its protein product is CASSAQVEAETFF.